These T cell receptor beta chains were read from a single sample in a study of immune characterization of retroperitoneal liposarcoma. MiXCR, applied by TCRdb to the PCR reads, yields one record per CDR3 protein. Of about 10,000 distinct CDR3 sequences in the sample, about 30% were seen once. Sequencing was done on a sample of tumor tissue. These receptors came from a female donor with retroperitoneal liposarcoma. Both conserved end residues are part of each CDR3. A D gene is named only where the DNA matches it firmly. Part of the rows lack a size; the others show once, few, many or a class for expanded clones.

d_call	v_call	j_call	clone_size	cdr3_aa	cdr3_nt
.	TRBV6-1	TRBJ2-1	medium-sized	CASSEGQLNEQFF	TGTGCCAGCAGTGAAGGACAGTTAAATGAGCAGTTCTTC
.	TRBV19	TRBJ2-5	.	CASSPQGGRETQYF	TGTGCCAGTAGCCCCCAGGGGGGTAGAGAGACCCAGTACTTC
.	TRBV27	TRBJ2-2	few	CASSLDGFGTGELFF	TGTGCCAGCAGTTTAGATGGGTTTGGGACCGGGGAGCTGTTTTTT
TRBD2	TRBV6-1	TRBJ2-5	few	CASSALAGPQETQYF	TGTGCCAGCAGTGCCCTAGCGGGTCCTCAAGAGACCCAGTACTTC
.	TRBV6-1	TRBJ2-5	.	CATGSLSGQETQYF	TGTGCCACCGGGAGTCTGAGCGGACAAGAGACCCAGTACTTC
TRBD2	TRBV28	TRBJ2-1	.	CASSSTRTSVVYNEQFF	TGTGCCAGCAGTTCTACCCGGACTAGCGTGGTATACAATGAGCAGTTCTTC
TRBD2	TRBV10-2	TRBJ2-7	few	CASREGLAVSYEQYF	TGCGCCAGCAGAGAAGGACTAGCGGTCTCCTACGAGCAGTACTTC
.	TRBV7-2	TRBJ2-5	medium-sized	CASSLGRNRATETQYF	TGTGCCAGCAGCCTCGGGCGAAACAGGGCAACAGAGACCCAGTACTTC
.	TRBV11-2	TRBJ2-1	once	CASSWTPGETQFF	TGTGCCAGCAGCTGGACGCCGGGCGAGACCCAGTTCTTC
.	TRBV6-4	TRBJ2-1	few	CASSTRDSAPEQFF	TGTGCCAGCAGTACCCGGGACTCAGCCCCTGAGCAGTTCTTC
TRBD1	TRBV27	TRBJ2-3	medium-sized	CASSDGTVGDTQYF	TGTGCCAGCAGCGATGGGACAGTCGGGGATACGCAGTATTTT
.	TRBV12-3/TRBV12-4	TRBJ2-3	.	CASRPVRVGTDTQYF	TGTGCCAGCAGACCTGTCCGGGTGGGTACAGATACGCAGTATTTT
TRBD2	TRBV6-6	TRBJ2-6	.	CASRSPLLSGASGANVLTF	TGTGCCAGCAGATCTCCTCTTCTTAGCGGGGCCTCTGGGGCCAACGTCCTGACTTTC
TRBD1	TRBV12-3/TRBV12-4	TRBJ2-3	medium-sized	CASSLGQGAGGTDTQYF	TGTGCCAGCAGTCTAGGACAGGGGGCAGGTGGCACAGATACGCAGTATTTT
.	TRBV7-8	TRBJ2-1	medium-sized	CASSLAPTGTYEQFF	TGTGCCAGCAGCTTAGCTCCCACAGGTACCTACGAGCAGTTCTTC
.	TRBV6-1	TRBJ2-3	.	CASSEWPDTQYF	TGTGCCAGCAGTGAATGGCCCGATACGCAGTATTTT
.	TRBV6-5	TRBJ2-7	few	CASSSHNEQYF	TGTGCCAGCAGTTCACACAATGAGCAGTACTTC
TRBD2	TRBV12-3/TRBV12-4	TRBJ2-5	.	CASSWGGAETQYF	TGTGCCAGCAGCTGGGGGGGAGCTGAGACCCAGTACTTC
.	TRBV6-1	TRBJ2-1	medium-sized	CATAKTPGVWPYNEQFF	TGTGCCACCGCAAAAACCCCTGGGGTTTGGCCGTACAATGAGCAGTTCTTC
TRBD2	TRBV6-1	TRBJ2-5	many	CASRKKAGGPNEQYF	TGTGCCAGCAGAAAAAAAGCGGGGGGGCCCAATGAGCAGTACTTC
.	TRBV6-1	TRBJ1-5	.	CASSEWGRVGQPQHF	TGTGCCAGCAGTGAATGGGGCAGGGTAGGTCAGCCCCAGCATTTT
TRBD2	TRBV7-2	TRBJ2-5	few	CASSAGLAGNTQYF	TGTGCCAGCAGCGCGGGACTAGCGGGGAACACCCAGTACTTC
TRBD1	TRBV12-5	TRBJ2-3	few	CASGLPPGQGWTDTQYF	TGTGCTAGTGGTTTGCCACCTGGACAGGGCTGGACAGATACGCAGTATTTT
TRBD1	TRBV5-4	TRBJ2-7	few	CASSFDRAWEQYF	TGTGCCAGCAGCTTCGACAGGGCGTGGGAGCAGTACTTC
.	TRBV12-3/TRBV12-4	TRBJ2-1	many	CASRLELAPIGEQFF	TGTGCCAGCAGACTTGAACTAGCACCGATTGGTGAGCAGTTCTTC
.	TRBV7-6	TRBJ2-5	medium-sized	CASSQNPGPQYF	TGTGCCAGCAGCCAAAATCCGGGTCCCCAGTACTTC
.	TRBV6-1	TRBJ1-4	few	CASSSAVATNEKLFF	TGTGCCAGCAGTTCCGCCGTAGCAACTAATGAAAAACTGTTTTTT
.	TRBV12-5	TRBJ2-3	.	CASGWSGSTDTQYF	TGTGCTAGTGGGTGGAGCGGGAGCACAGATACGCAGTATTTT
TRBD1	TRBV4-1	TRBJ1-2	.	CASSPRYPDRANGYTF	TGTGCCAGCAGCCCAAGATACCCGGACAGGGCAAATGGCTACACCTTC
TRBD2	TRBV12-3/TRBV12-4	TRBJ2-1	many	CASSGLAGFNEQFF	TGTGCCAGCAGTGGACTAGCGGGATTCAATGAGCAGTTCTTC
.	TRBV7-2	TRBJ1-1	.	CASTLDTEAFF	TGTGCCAGCACCCTGGACACTGAAGCTTTCTTT
.	TRBV7-9	TRBJ2-1	many	CASRGGSQGTDYEQFF	TGTGCCAGCAGGGGAGGTTCGCAGGGTACCGACTACGAGCAGTTCTTC
TRBD1	TRBV6-6	TRBJ2-1	.	CASSRDRGVSQFF	TGTGCCAGCAGTAGGGACAGGGGGGTGTCACAGTTCTTC
.	TRBV4-3	TRBJ1-2	.	CASSQDPRARVFGYTF	TGCGCCAGCAGCCAAGATCCTCGCGCGCGGGTATTTGGCTACACCTTC
.	TRBV12-3/TRBV12-4	TRBJ2-5	many	CASTLGGSQETQYF	TGTGCCAGCACCTTGGGGGGTTCCCAAGAGACCCAGTACTTC
TRBD1	TRBV7-2	TRBJ1-1	.	CASSPHRGLNTEAFF	TGTGCCAGCAGTCCCCACAGGGGGTTGAACACTGAAGCTTTCTTT
.	TRBV6-1	TRBJ2-1	few	CASSETRAETQFF	TGTGCCAGCAGTGAAACCAGGGCGGAGACCCAGTTCTTC
TRBD1	TRBV12-3/TRBV12-4	TRBJ1-1	.	CASSLGGQGKTEAFF	TGTGCCAGCAGTCTTGGCGGACAGGGGAAAACTGAAGCTTTCTTT
TRBD1	TRBV7-2	TRBJ2-4	many	CASSLRDRGHNEQYF	TGTGCCAGCAGCCTCCGGGACAGGGGGCACAATGAGCAGTACTTC
.	TRBV27	TRBJ2-7	few	CASSLGPSYEQYF	TGTGCCAGCAGTTTAGGACCCTCTTACGAGCAGTACTTC
.	TRBV24-1	TRBJ2-1	few	CATSEVGGGEQFF	TGTGCCACCAGTGAAGTCGGTGGGGGCGAGCAGTTCTTC
.	TRBV7-2	TRBJ2-1	.	CASSLEPASSYEQFF	TGTGCCAGCAGCTTAGAGCCAGCCTCATCCTACGAGCAGTTCTTC
TRBD2	TRBV6-5	TRBJ2-2	few	CASSSGLAGGHAGELFF	TGTGCCAGCAGTTCGGGACTAGCGGGGGGGCACGCCGGGGAGCTGTTTTTT
TRBD1	TRBV6-1	TRBJ2-7	large	CASIGQGAYEQYF	TGTGCCAGCATTGGACAGGGAGCCTACGAGCAGTACTTC
.	TRBV7-2	TRBJ2-7	medium-sized	CASSRTVYEQYF	TGTGCCAGCAGTCGGACGGTTTACGAGCAGTACTTC
.	TRBV6-1	TRBJ1-5	many	CASTRGASNQPQHF	TGTGCCAGCACCAGGGGTGCGAGCAATCAGCCCCAGCATTTT
TRBD1	TRBV6-6	TRBJ2-5	.	CASSWDRGGETQYF	TGTGCCAGCAGTTGGGACAGGGGTGGAGAGACCCAGTACTTC
.	TRBV27	TRBJ2-3	many	CASRGLGIGADTQYF	TGTGCCAGCAGAGGGCTGGGGATCGGGGCAGATACGCAGTATTTT
TRBD2	TRBV15	TRBJ2-3	.	CATGTSGKAGVSDTQYF	TGTGCCACCGGGACTAGCGGGAAAGCTGGCGTTTCAGATACGCAGTATTTT
.	TRBV7-2	TRBJ2-7	medium-sized	CASSPWTISYEQYF	TGTGCCAGCAGCCCCTGGACCATTTCCTACGAGCAGTACTTC
.	TRBV6-1	TRBJ1-2	.	CASRRDPNYGYTF	TGTGCCAGCAGGCGCGACCCTAACTATGGCTACACCTTC
TRBD1	TRBV6-4	TRBJ1-1	.	CASSVTGGMTEAFF	TGTGCCAGCAGCGTGACAGGGGGGATGACTGAAGCTTTCTTT
.	TRBV7-2	TRBJ2-5	medium-sized	CASSIKAVSLQETQYF	TGTGCCAGCAGCATCAAAGCTGTGAGTCTCCAAGAGACCCAGTACTTC